This record concerns one T cell receptor (beta chain) sequence. This CDR3 contains 14 residues. The germline V gene encodes CDR1 MDHEN and CDR2 SYDVKM. V lost 6 bases to trimming and J lost 2 bases; unmatched junction nucleotides: 3. These data are taken from a study of early T cells in non-severe SARS-CoV-2 infection. Overall study context: Sequencing was performed on bulk RNA from unsorted whole blood, leaving chains unpaired.

Molecules of cDNA were individually given unique molecular identifiers that were attached to them. In TCRdb, the 5' RACE reads were re-called with MiXCR into one record per CDR3 protein. The sample lists approximately 71,000 distinct CDR3 sequences; under 13% were seen once. Sequenced sample: whole blood. The chain recombines TRBV28 with TRBJ2-7, with 11 bases lining up with TRBD2. The clonotype was recovered from an adult who was a healthcare worker with PCR-confirmed SARS-CoV-2 infection or an uninfected control (not recorded which). The CDR3 reads CASSGTSGPYEQYF. The DNA for the CDR3 is TGTGCCAGCAGCGGGACTAGCGGTCCCTACGAGCAGTACTTC.